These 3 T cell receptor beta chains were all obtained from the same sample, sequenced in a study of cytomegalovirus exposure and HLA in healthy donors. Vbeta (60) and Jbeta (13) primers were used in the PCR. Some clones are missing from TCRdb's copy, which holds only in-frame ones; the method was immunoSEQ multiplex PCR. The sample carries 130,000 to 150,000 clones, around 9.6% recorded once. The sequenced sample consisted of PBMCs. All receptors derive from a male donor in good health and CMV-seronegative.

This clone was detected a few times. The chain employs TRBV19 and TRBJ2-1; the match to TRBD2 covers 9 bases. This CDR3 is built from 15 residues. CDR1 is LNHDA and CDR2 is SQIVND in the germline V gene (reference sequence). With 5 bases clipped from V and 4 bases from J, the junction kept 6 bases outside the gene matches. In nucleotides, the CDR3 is TGTGCCAGTAGTGTCAGCGGGGGGTGGTACAATGAGCAGTTCTTC. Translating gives CASSVSGGWYNEQFF.

The CDR3 is CASSYGQGASYNEQFF. The CDR3 DNA sequence: TGTGCCAGCAGTTACGGGCAGGGCGCATCCTACAATGAGCAGTTCTTC. The J gene is TRBJ2-1, the V gene TRBV6-6; D perhaps matches TRBD1 (5 bases). Per germline, CDR1 MNHNY and CDR2 SVGAGI (reference sequence). The CDR3 runs 16 residues. Trimming took 2 bases from V and 1 from J, leaving 12 bases between them.

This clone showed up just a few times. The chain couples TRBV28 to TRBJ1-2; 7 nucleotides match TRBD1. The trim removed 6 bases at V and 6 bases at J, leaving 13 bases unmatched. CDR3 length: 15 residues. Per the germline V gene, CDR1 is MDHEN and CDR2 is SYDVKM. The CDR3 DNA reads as TGTGCCAGCAGCCATCGGGAGACAGGGAGCAATGGCTACACCTTC. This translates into CASSHRETGSNGYTF.